One sample yielded the 10 T cell receptor beta chains listed below, sequenced in a study of shared clonotypes between healthy human individuals. Only in-frame clones appear in the TCRdb table, and some are missing; sequencing was by immunoSEQ multiplex PCR. The sample lists 330,000 or so clones, approximately 79% occurring once. The source material was memory CD4+ T cells sorted from blood. Subset reported: CD45RA-negative fraction. Every receptor here comes from a man under 40 in good health.

J is TRBJ2-1 and V is TRBV9, with D perhaps matching TRBD2 (5 bases). Germline CDR1 reads SGDLS; CDR2 reads YYNGEE. The CDR3 sequence is 16 residues long. V shed 4 bases and J shed 8 bases, with 22 bases lying between them. CDR3 sequence: CASSLTTTGLAYEQFF. The CDR3 DNA reads as TGTGCCAGCAGCCTGACCACCACCGGCCTAGCCTATGAGCAGTTCTTC.

This clone was counted once. The chain recombines TRBV11-3 with TRBJ2-2; either TRBD1 or TRBD2 may fit D (5 bases each). The CDR3 extends over 16 amino acids. Germline CDR1 reads SGHNT; CDR2 reads YENEEA. Trimming pared 1 base from V and 6 bases from J, leaving 15 bases between. The CDR3 sequence: CASSLGVRRDAGELFF. The DNA for the CDR3 is TGTGCCAGCAGCTTAGGGGTTAGACGGGACGCCGGGGAGCTGTTTTTT.

CDR3 loop: CASSLRAGAETQYF. In DNA form, the CDR3 reads TGTGCCAGCAGCTTACGGGCAGGGGCGGAGACCCAGTACTTC. This chain connects TRBV7-7 to TRBJ2-5, with D possibly matching TRBD1 (6 bases). The germline V gene encodes CDR1 SSHAT and CDR2 FNYEAQ (reference sequence). Between the trimmed V and J ends, which lost 2 bases and 5 bases, there was a span of 12 bases. The CDR3 runs to 14 residues.

The chain combines TRBV11-2 with TRBJ1-4; D ambiguous. This CDR3 contains 11 residues. CDR1 is SGHAT and CDR2 is FQNNGV in the germline V gene. Trimming took off 5 bases at V and 11 bases at J, with 9 bases between the two ends. CDR3 loop: CASSAGPKLFF. The CDR3 nucleotides are TGTGCCAGCAGCGCGGGTCCCAAACTGTTTTTT.

The rearrangement links TRBV6-1 to TRBJ1-5; weak D call: TRBD1 (5 bases). Between the trimmed V and J ends, which lost 7 bases and 3 bases, there was a span of 16 bases. CDR1 is MNHNS, CDR2 SASEGT, per germline. The CDR3 has 15 amino acids. The CDR3 region is CASTGDYLSNQPQHF. Here the CDR3 DNA reads TGTGCCAGCACCGGGGACTACTTGTCCAATCAGCCCCAGCATTTT.

This chain connects TRBV4-1 to TRBJ2-3; D uncertain. V was trimmed by 3 bases and J by 0 bases, leaving 19 bases between them. CDR3 size: 18 residues. Germline CDR1 reads MGHRA; CDR2 reads YSYEKL. CDR3 loop: CASSQLPGLGASTDTQYF. CDR3 coding DNA: TGCGCCAGCAGCCAGCTCCCGGGTCTGGGTGCTAGCACAGATACGCAGTATTTT.

This clone was seen a few times. The J gene is TRBJ2-4, the V gene TRBV2; a possible D gene is TRBD2 (5 bases). The CDR3 loop spans 12 amino acids. Germline V gene lookup returns CDR1 SNHLY and CDR2 FYNNEI. The V gene lost 5 bases and the J gene lost 7 bases, with 9 bases spanning the gap. The CDR3 spells CASSRDFNIQYF. CDR3 bases: TGTGCCAGCAGTCGGGATTTCAACATTCAGTACTTC.

The CDR3 bases are TGTGCCAGCAGCGTAGGGGTTAGCCTCACAGATACGCAGTATTTT. This sequence encodes CASSVGVSLTDTQYF. This chain connects TRBV9 to TRBJ2-3; D ambiguous. This CDR3 region has 15 residues. The germline V and J ends were trimmed by 0 bases and 2 bases, with 10 bases remaining between them. In germline, CDR1 is SGDLS, CDR2 YYNGEE.

This clone was seen once. The gene calls are TRBV5-5 and TRBJ2-2; D may be TRBD2 (6 bases). With 2 bases removed from V and 3 bases from J, the gap between germline ends came to 11 bases. This CDR3 is built from 15 residues. Germline V gene data show CDR1 as SGHKS and CDR2 as YYEKEE (reference sequence). The CDR3 DNA sequence: TGTGCCAGCAGCTTAGGAGGGACTCACACCGGGGAGCTGTTTTTT. This encodes CASSLGGTHTGELFF.

The chain links TRBV5-1 to TRBJ1-3; D remains unclear. V shed 4 bases and J shed 0 bases, with 11 bases lying between them. CDR1 and CDR2 (germline): SGHRS, YFSETQ. The CDR3 loop spans 15 amino acids. The chain's CDR3 is CASSLNDNSGNTIYF. CDR3 sequence (DNA): TGCGCCAGCAGCCTCAACGATAACTCTGGAAACACCATATATTTT.